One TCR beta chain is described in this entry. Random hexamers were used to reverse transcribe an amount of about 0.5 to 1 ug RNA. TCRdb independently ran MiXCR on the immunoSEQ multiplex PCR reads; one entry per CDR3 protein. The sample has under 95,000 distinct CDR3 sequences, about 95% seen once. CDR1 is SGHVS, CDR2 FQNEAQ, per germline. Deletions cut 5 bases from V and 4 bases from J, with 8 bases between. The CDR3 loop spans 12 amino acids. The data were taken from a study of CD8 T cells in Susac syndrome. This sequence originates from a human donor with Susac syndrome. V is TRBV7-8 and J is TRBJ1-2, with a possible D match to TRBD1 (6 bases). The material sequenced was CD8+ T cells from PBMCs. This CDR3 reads CASSTDSYGYTF. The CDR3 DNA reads TGTGCCAGCAGCACGGACAGCTATGGCTACACCTTC.